One sample yielded the 6 T cell receptor beta chains listed below, sequenced in a study of tissue T cells after allogeneic stem cell transplantation. Repertoires were generated with immunoSEQ multiplex PCR, while TCRdb's copy carries only in-frame clones and drops some. The sample shows 2,000 to 3,000 clones, around 46% of them seen only once. Time point denoted: mouse harvest day 14 after allogeneic transplant. The graft held 10^6 splenic CD5+ T cells and 10^7 T-cell-depleted bone marrow cells. Source material: gut tissue. These receptors were collected from a female BALB/c mouse given C57BL/6 T cells with graft-versus-host disease after an allogeneic hematopoietic cell transplant.

This clone has only a few counts. Genes and germline come from the mouse. The CDR3 end lies 1 residue beyond the end of the read and is filled in from the germline J gene. This sequence joins TRBV3 and TRBJ2-1; 9 bases match TRBD2. Germline CDR1 reads SNHLY; CDR2 reads FYNGKV (reference sequence). Germline trimming cut 0 bases from V and 4 bases from J; bases unmatched to any gene: 1. The CDR3 has 15 amino acids. The sequenced part of the CDR3 DNA is TGTGCCAGCAGCTTAGCTGGGGGGGCTTATGCTGAGCAGTTC. Protein sequence: CASSLAGGAYAEQF. In full, the CDR3 is CASSLAGGAYAEQFF.

This clone was counted a few times. Gene names are mouse gene names. The read stops 1 residue short of the end of the CDR3; the missing end is completed from the germline J gene. This chain connects TRBV12-1 to TRBJ1-4; 9 nucleotides agree with TRBD1. Germline CDR1 SGHSN, CDR2 HYEKVE. This CDR3 region has 13 residues. The ends lost 5 bases at V and 5 bases at J; junction bases unmatched: 2. CDR3 loop: CASFGQGNERLFF. The covered CDR3 bases are TGTGCCAGCTTCGGACAGGGGAACGAAAGATTATTT.

This clone is labeled large (0.1 to 1%). Germline and genes here are mouse. The missing CDR3 end, 1 residue past where the read stops, is filled in from the germline J gene. The chain uses TRBV13-1 and TRBJ2-7; TRBD1 matches 7 bases. The CDR3 consists of 13 residues. The junction had 1 base not matched to a gene; V was cut back by 1 base and J by 3 bases. Germline values: CDR1 NSHNY, CDR2 SYGAGN. The CDR3: CASSDSGGYEQYF. CDR3 DNA, as far as it was read: TGTGCCAGCAGTGATTCAGGGGGCTATGAACAGTAC.

About this clone: Genes and germline are mouse. From the germline J gene comes the end of the CDR3, since the read stops 1 residue before it. The chain has TRBV26 and TRBJ2-1; TRBD1 is a possible D gene (6 bases). The CDR3 runs to 13 residues. Trimming took off 5 bases at V and 7 bases at J, with 12 bases between the two ends. The V gene's germline CDR1 is KGHPV and CDR2 FQNQEV (reference sequence). The CDR3 reads CASSTGRRAEQFF. CDR3 DNA (partial): TGTGCCAGCAGTACAGGGAGGAGGGCTGAGCAGTTC.

Comments on this clone: All gene names here are mouse names. Read sequence stops 1 residue before the CDR3 end, and the germline J gene provides the missing end. The J gene is TRBJ1-6, the V gene TRBV5; unclear D gene. TRBJ1-6 is an ORF; its function is uncertain. Germline V gene data show CDR1 as LGHNA and CDR2 as YNLKQL (reference sequence). The CDR3 runs 15 residues. V was trimmed by 0 bases and J by 7 bases, leaving 10 bases between them. The CDR3 DNA, read in part, is TGTGCCAGCAGCCAAGAAGGGAATAGGAATTCGCCCCTCTAC. Translation: CASSQEGNRNSPLY. In full, the CDR3 reads CASSQEGNRNSPLYF.

This clone appeared once. One end of the junction fails to match germline, which may point to a read error. Gene names are the mouse ones. The read ends 1 residue before the CDR3 terminus; that terminus is restored from the germline J gene. The identical CDR3 is also encoded by other nucleotide sequences in the sample. The chain couples TRBV12-1 to TRBJ2-5; D assignment may be TRBD1 or TRBD2 (5 bases each). This CDR3 is built from 13 residues. In germline, CDR1 is SGHSN, CDR2 HYEKVE. The sequenced part of the CDR3 DNA is TGCGCCAGCTCTCTCGGTGGGGCCGACACCCAGTAC. Its protein is CASSLGGADTQY. The CDR3 in its entirety is CASSLGGADTQYF.